The clone carrying this T cell receptor (beta chain) was detected only once. Profiling relied on immunoSEQ multiplex PCR, and the TCRdb table lists in-frame clones only, not all of them. This sample yields roughly 1,100,000 clones, of which about 75% are seen a single time; roughly 1.4% belongs to the top ten. The CDR3 covers 15 residues. Germline-derived CDR1 and CDR2 are SGHNT and YYREEE (reference sequence). V shed 4 bases, J shed 3 bases, and the junction held 6 bases outside the gene matches. This specimen belongs to a study of shared clonotypes between healthy human individuals. The source material was memory CD4+ T cells sorted from blood. Subset specified: CD45RA-negative fraction. This chain connects TRBV5-4 to TRBJ2-7; 11 bases align to TRBD1. The TCR originated in a man between 18 and 29 years old in good health. As DNA, the CDR3 is TGTGCCAGCAGCCGGGGACAGGGGGTGAGCTACGAGCAGTACTTC. Protein: CASSRGQGVSYEQYF.